This TCR beta chain was observed in a study of T cells after yellow fever vaccination. General study findings and limits: Peak timing came faster in the weaker secondary response, day 5 versus 15. Detected again after the booster were most primary-vaccination clones, at 96% CD4 and 88% CD8.

MiXCR, applied by TCRdb to the 5' RACE reads, yields one record per CDR3 protein. The sample records around 350,000 distinct CDR3 sequences, around a tenth being singletons. The germline gives CDR1 LNHDA, CDR2 SQIVND (reference sequence). This CDR3 spans 13 amino acids. V lost 5 bases, J lost 1 base, and 8 bases lay in between. Regarding this clonotype: What it binds is not known.

This chain uses TRBV19 with TRBJ1-1; D ambiguous. The TCR originated in a man younger than 30 who received the YFV17D yellow fever vaccine. The sample here was PBMCs, taken on the day of the first yellow fever vaccination. The CDR3 region is CASSLHRNTEAFF. The CDR3 nucleotides are TGTGCCAGTAGTTTACATAGGAACACTGAAGCTTTCTTT.